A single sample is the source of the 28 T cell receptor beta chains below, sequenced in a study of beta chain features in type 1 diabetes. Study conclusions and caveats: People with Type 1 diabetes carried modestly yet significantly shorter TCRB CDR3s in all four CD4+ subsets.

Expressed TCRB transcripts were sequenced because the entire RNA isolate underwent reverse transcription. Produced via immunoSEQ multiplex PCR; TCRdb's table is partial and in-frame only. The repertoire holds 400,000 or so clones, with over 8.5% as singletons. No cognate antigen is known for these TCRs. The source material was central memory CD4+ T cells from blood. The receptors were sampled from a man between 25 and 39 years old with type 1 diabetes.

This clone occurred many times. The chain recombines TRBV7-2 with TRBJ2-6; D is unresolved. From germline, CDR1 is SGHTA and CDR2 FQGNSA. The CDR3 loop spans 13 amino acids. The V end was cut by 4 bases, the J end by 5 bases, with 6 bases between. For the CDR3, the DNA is TGTGCCAGCAGCTATGGCCGGGCCAACGTCCTGACTTTC. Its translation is CASSYGRANVLTF.

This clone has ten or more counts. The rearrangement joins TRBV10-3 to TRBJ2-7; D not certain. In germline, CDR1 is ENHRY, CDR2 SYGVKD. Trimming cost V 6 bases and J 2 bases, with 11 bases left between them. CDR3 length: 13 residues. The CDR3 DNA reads TGTGCCATCAGCCCTAGTCGCCCCTACGAGCAGTACTTC. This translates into CAISPSRPYEQYF.

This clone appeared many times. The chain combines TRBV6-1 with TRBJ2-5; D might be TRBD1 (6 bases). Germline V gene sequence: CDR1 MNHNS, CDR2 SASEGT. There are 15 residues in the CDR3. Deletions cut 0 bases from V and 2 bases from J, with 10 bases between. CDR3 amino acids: CASSEAPDSQETQYF. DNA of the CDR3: TGTGCCAGCAGTGAAGCCCCGGACAGTCAAGAGACCCAGTACTTC.

The CDR3 DNA sequence: TGTGCCACCAGCAGAGCCGGGACTAGCGGGAGGATAGATTACGAGCAGTACTTC. This translates into CATSRAGTSGRIDYEQYF. This chain connects TRBV15 to TRBJ2-7, with 15 positions matching TRBD2. The CDR3 runs to 18 residues. The V gene's germline CDR1 is LNHNV and CDR2 YYDKDF (reference sequence). J was trimmed by 4 bases and V by 1 base; bases with no gene match: 8.

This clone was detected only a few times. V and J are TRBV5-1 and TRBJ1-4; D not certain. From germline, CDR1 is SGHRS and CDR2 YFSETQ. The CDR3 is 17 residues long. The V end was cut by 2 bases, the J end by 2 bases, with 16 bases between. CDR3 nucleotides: TGCGCCAGCAGCTTCAGAGCGGTAGGAGGGACTAATGAAAAACTGTTTTTT. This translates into CASSFRAVGGTNEKLFF.

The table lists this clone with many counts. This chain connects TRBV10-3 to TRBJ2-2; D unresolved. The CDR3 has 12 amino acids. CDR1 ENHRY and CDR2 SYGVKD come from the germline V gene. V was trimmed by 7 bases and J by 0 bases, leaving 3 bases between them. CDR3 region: CAITPNTGELFF. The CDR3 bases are TGTGCCATCACCCCGAACACCGGGGAGCTGTTTTTT.

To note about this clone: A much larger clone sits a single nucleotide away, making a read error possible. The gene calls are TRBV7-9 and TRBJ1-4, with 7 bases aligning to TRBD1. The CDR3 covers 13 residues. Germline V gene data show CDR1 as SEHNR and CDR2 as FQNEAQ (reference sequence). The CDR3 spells CATSMDRNEKLFF. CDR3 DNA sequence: TGTGCCACCAGCATGGACAGGAATGAAAAACTGTTTTTT. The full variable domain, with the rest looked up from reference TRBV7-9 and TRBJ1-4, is DTGVSQNPRHKITKRGQNVTFRCDPISEHNRLYWYRQTLGQGPEFLTYFQNEAQLEKSRLLSDRFSAERPKGSFSTLEIQRTEQGDSAMYLCATSMDRNEKLFFGSGTQLSVL.

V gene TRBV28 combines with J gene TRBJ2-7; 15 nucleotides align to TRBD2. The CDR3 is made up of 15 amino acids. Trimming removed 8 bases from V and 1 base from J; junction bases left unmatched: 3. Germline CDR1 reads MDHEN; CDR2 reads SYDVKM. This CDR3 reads CASGGLAGGSYEQYF. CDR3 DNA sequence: TGTGCCAGCGGAGGACTAGCGGGAGGGTCCTACGAGCAGTACTTC.

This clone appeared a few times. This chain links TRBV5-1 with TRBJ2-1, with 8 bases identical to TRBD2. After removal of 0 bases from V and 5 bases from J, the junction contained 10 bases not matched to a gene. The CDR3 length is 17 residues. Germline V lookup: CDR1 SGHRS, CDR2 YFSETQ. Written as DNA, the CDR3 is TGCGCCAGCAGCTTGGTCCCTACGGGAGGGCCGCACAATGAGCAGTTCTTC. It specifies CASSLVPTGGPHNEQFF.

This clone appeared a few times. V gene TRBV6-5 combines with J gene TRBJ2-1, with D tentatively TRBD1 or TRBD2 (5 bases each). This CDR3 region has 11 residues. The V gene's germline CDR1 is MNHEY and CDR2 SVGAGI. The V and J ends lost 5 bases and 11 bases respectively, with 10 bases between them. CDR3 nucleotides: TGTGCCAGCAGTCAATGGGGACAGCAGTTCTTC. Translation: CASSQWGQQFF.

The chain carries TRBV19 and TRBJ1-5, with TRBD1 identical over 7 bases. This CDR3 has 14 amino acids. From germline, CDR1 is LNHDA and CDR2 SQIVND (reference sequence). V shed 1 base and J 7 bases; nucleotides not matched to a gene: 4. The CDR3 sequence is CASSIGRGQQPQHF. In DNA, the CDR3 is TGTGCCAGTAGTATAGGGAGGGGGCAACAGCCCCAGCATTTT.

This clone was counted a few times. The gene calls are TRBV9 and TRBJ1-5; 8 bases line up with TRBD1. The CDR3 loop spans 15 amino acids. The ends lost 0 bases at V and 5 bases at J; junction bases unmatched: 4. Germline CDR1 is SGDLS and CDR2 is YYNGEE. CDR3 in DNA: TGTGCCAGCAGCGTAGGCGGACAGGGAGATCAGCCCCAGCATTTT. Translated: CASSVGGQGDQPQHF.

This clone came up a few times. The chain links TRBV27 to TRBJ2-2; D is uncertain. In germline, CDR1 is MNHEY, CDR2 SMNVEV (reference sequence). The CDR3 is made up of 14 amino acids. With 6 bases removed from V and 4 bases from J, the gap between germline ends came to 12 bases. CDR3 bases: TGTGCCAGCAGAGGATGGCAACTCACCGGGGAGCTGTTTTTT. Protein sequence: CASRGWQLTGELFF.

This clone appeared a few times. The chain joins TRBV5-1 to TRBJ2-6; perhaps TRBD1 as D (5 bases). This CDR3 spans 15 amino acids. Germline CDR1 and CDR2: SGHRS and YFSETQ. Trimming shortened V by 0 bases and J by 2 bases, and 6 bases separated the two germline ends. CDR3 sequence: CASSLEGPGANVLTF. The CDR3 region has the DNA TGCGCCAGCAGCTTGGAGGGGCCTGGGGCCAACGTCCTGACTTTC.

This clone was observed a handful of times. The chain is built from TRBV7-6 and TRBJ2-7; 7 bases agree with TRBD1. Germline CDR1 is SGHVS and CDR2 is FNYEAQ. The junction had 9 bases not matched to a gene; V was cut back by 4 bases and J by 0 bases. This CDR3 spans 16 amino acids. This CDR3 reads CASSSPRQGSSYEQYF. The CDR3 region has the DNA TGTGCCAGCAGCTCGCCCAGACAGGGTTCCTCCTACGAGCAGTACTTC.

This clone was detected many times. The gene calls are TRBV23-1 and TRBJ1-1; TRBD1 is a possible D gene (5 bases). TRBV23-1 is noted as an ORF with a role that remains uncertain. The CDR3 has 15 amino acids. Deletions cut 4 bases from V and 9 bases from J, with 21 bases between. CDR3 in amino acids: CASSPPDGGRVQAFF. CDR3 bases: TGCGCCAGCAGTCCACCGGACGGGGGGAGGGTTCAAGCTTTCTTT.

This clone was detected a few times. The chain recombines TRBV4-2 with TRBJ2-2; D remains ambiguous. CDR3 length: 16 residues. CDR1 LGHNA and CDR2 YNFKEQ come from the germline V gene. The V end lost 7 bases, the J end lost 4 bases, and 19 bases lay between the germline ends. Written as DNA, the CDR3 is TGTGCCAGCATCAACCCCAGTGAAGGGCCCACCGGGGAGCTGTTTTTT. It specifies CASINPSEGPTGELFF.

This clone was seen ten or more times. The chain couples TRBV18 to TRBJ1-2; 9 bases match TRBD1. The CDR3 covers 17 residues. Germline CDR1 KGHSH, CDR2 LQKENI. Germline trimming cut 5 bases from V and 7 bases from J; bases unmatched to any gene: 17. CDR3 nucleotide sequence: TGTGCCAGCTCATCAACAATCGGGACAGGGAAGGGTACTGGCTACACCTTC. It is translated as CASSSTIGTGKGTGYTF.

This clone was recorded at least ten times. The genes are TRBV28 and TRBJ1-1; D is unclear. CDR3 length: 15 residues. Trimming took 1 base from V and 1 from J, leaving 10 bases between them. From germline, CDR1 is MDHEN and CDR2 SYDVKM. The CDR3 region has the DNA TGTGCCAGCAGTTTATTAACCTCAGGGAACACTGAAGCTTTCTTT. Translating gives CASSLLTSGNTEAFF.

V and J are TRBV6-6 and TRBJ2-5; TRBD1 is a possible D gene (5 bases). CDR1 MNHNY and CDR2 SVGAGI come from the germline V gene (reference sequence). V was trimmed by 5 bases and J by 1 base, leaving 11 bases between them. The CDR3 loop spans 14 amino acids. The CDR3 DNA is TGTGCCAGCAGTGTAGACAGCGTCCAAGAGACCCAGTACTTC. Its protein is CASSVDSVQETQYF.

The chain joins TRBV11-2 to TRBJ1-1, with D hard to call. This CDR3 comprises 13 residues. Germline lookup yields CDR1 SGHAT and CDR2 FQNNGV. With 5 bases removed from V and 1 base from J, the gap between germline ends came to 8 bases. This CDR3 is CASSVTENTEAFF. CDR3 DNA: TGTGCCAGCAGCGTAACAGAGAACACTGAAGCTTTCTTT.

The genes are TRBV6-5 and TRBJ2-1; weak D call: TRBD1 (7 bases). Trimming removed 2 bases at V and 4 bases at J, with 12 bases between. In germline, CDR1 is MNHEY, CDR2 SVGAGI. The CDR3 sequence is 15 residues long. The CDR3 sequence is CASSYRGTAYNEQFF. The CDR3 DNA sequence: TGTGCCAGCAGTTACCGGGGGACAGCATACAATGAGCAGTTCTTC.

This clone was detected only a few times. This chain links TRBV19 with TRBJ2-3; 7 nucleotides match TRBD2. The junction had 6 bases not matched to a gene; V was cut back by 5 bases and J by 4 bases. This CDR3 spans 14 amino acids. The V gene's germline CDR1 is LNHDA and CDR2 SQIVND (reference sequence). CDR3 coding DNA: TGTGCCAGTAGTCAGCGGGAAAGGTCAGATACGCAGTATTTT. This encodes CASSQRERSDTQYF.

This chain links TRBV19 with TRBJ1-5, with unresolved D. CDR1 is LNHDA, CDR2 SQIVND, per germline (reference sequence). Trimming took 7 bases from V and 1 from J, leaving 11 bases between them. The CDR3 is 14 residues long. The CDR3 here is CASNWVGSNQPQHF. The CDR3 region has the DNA TGTGCCAGTAATTGGGTCGGAAGCAATCAGCCCCAGCATTTT.

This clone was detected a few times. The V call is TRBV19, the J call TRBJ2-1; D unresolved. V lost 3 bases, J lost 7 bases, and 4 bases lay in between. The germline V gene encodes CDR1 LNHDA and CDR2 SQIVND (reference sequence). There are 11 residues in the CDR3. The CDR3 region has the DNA TGTGCCAGTAGTATGACAAATGAGCAGTTCTTC. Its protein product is CASSMTNEQFF.

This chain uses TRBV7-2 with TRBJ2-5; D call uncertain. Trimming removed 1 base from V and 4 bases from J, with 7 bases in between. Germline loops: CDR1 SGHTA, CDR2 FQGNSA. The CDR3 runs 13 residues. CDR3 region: CASSLVGRETQYF. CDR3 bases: TGTGCCAGCAGCTTAGTCGGTCGAGAGACCCAGTACTTC. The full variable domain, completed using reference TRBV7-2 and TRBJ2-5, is GAGVSQSPSNKVTEKGKDVELRCDPISGHTALYWYRQSLGQGLEFLIYFQGNSAPDKSGLPSDRFSAERTGGSVSTLTIQRTQQEDSAVYLCASSLVGRETQYFGPGTRLLVL.

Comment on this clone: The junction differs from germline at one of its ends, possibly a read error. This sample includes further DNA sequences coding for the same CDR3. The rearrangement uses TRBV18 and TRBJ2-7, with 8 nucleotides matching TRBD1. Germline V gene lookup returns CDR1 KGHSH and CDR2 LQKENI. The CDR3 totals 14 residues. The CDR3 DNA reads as TGTGCCAGCTCTCCACGACAGGGGACCTACGAGCAGTACTTC. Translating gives CASSPRQGTYEQYF.

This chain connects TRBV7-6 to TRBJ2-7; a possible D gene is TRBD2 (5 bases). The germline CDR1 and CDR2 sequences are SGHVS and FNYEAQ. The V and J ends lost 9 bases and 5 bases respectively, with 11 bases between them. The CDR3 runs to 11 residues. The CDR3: CASTDGDEQYF. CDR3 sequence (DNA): TGTGCCAGTACGGACGGGGACGAGCAGTACTTC.